This T cell receptor beta chain was profiled in a study of T cells expressing NK-cell markers. General study results and limits: Certain NKG2C+ T cell clones were expanded, and their HCMV specificity remained unclear.

TCRdb processed the 5' RACE reads again and assigns one entry to each CDR3 protein, with no DNA. The sample table includes about 410,000 distinct CDR3 sequences. A note on this clonotype: Its specificity is not known.

Germline V CDR1 and CDR2: ENHRY, SYGVKD. The CDR3 sequence is 16 residues long. The chain recombines TRBV10-3 with TRBJ2-1; TCRdb selects TRBD1, and the lack of DNA leaves this call unchecked. Sequencing was performed on blood T cells: a sorted CD56 or NKG2C T cell subset, CD4+ or CD8+ T cells, or bulk PBMC T cells (not recorded which). The clonotype originates from a woman between 50 and 59 years old in good health. The CDR3 sequence is CAISLNRGARDNEQFF.